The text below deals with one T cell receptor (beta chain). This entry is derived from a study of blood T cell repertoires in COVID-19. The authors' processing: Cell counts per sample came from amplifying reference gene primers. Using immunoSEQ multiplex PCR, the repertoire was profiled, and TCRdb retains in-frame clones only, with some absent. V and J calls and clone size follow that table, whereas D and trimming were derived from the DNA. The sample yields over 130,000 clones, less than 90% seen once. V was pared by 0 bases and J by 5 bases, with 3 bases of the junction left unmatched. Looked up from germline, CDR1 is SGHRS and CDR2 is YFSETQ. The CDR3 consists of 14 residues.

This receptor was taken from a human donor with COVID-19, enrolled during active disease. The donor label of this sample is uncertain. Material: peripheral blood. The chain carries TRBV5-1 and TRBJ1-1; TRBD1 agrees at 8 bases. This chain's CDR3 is CASSLGDRNTEAFF. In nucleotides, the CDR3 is TGCGCCAGCAGCTTGGGGGACAGGAATACTGAAGCTTTCTTT.